Here is one T cell receptor beta chain with its context. Trimming cost V 4 bases and J 0 bases; bases outside gene matches: 6. The germline V gene encodes CDR1 DFQATT and CDR2 SNEGSKA (reference sequence). The CDR3 covers 15 residues. The second PCR ran about 6 to 11 cycles with a sample-barcoded 5' primer and J-beta primers. TCRdb re-derived calls from the 5' RACE reads in MiXCR, one entry per CDR3 protein. The sample holds around 1.1 million distinct CDR3 sequences, 35% to 40% seen once. The data stem from a study of blood T cells in healthy people across ages. Every sample had a minimum of 6.5 million PBMCs isolated.

The sequencing sample was made of blood. The chain has TRBV20-1 and TRBJ2-3; 8 bases line up with TRBD2. This TCR derives from a man aged 18 to 30 in good health. CDR3 sequence reads: CSAIHSGVSTDTQYF. The CDR3 DNA reads as TGCAGTGCTATTCATAGCGGGGTTAGCACAGATACGCAGTATTTT.